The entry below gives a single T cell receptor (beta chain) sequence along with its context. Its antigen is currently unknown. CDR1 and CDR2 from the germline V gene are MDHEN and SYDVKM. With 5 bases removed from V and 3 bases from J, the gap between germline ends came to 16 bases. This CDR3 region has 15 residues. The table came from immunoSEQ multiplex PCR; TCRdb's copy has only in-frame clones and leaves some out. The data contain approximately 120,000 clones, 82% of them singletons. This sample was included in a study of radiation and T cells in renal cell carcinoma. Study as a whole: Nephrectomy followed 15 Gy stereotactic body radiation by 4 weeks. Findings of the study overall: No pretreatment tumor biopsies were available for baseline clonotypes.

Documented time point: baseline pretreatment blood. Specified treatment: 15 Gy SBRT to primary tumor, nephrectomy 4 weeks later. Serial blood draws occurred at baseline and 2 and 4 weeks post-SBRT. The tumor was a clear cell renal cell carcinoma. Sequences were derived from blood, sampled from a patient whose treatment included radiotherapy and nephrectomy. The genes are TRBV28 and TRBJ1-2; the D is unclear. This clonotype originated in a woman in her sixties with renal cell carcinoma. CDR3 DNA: TGTGCCAGCAGTCCCAGCAGGTCTAGGTACTATGGCTACACCTTC. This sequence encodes CASSPSRSRYYGYTF.